The rows below give T cell receptor beta chains drawn from one sample of a study of somatic mutations in cytotoxic T cells in rheumatoid arthritis. The data were produced by immunoSEQ multiplex PCR, yet TCRdb's version contains in-frame clones alone and is incomplete. The table shows 27,000 or so clones, with around 87% occurring only once. The specimen sequenced was CD8+ T cells sorted from blood. The receptors shown here come from an adult with rheumatoid arthritis. Each CDR3 is given with its conserved first and last residue. The order of the fields is J gene, clone size, D gene, V gene, CDR3 DNA, CDR3 protein. The D gene is left open where the match is weak. Only part of the rows carry a size: once, few, many, or a class if the clone is expanded.

J: TRBJ1-1
size: few
D: -
V: TRBV7-9
DNA: TGTGCCAGCAGTTATGAAGGGTGGGAAGCTTTCTTT
CDR3: CASSYEGWEAFF

J: TRBJ2-2
size: -
D: -
V: TRBV9
DNA: TGTGCCAGCAGCGAGGGTTCGGCGTACGCGAACACCGGGGAGCTGTTTTTT
CDR3: CASSEGSAYANTGELFF

J: TRBJ1-4
size: -
D: -
V: TRBV4-1
DNA: TGCGCCAGCAGCACCCAGGGCCGGCTCGAAAAACTGTTTTTT
CDR3: CASSTQGRLEKLFF

J: TRBJ2-2
size: -
D: -
V: TRBV19
DNA: TGTGCCAGTACCTTTACCGGGGAGCTGTTTTTT
CDR3: CASTFTGELFF

J: TRBJ2-7
size: few
D: -
V: TRBV9
DNA: TGTGCCAGCAGCCCCTGTGGGGGGCCCCCCTACGAGCAGTACTTC
CDR3: CASSPCGGPPYEQYF

J: TRBJ1-4
size: -
D: -
V: TRBV28
DNA: TGTGCCAGCAGGATAGACTTTAATGAAAAACTGTTTTTT
CDR3: CASRIDFNEKLFF

J: TRBJ1-4
size: -
D: -
V: TRBV4-3
DNA: TGCGCCAGCAGCCAAGCGTACGCGACAGTGAATGAAAAACTGTTTTTT
CDR3: CASSQAYATVNEKLFF

J: TRBJ1-2
size: -
D: -
V: TRBV7-3
DNA: TGTGCCAGCAGCTTAGAGGGGTCCAACTACACCTTC
CDR3: CASSLEGSNYTF

J: TRBJ2-1
size: -
D: -
V: TRBV15
DNA: TGTGCCACCAGCAGCGGGCGGCAGGCTTTCATCAATGAGCAGTTCTTC
CDR3: CATSSGRQAFINEQFF

J: TRBJ1-2
size: few
D: -
V: TRBV29-1
DNA: TGCAGCGCCAGACATAAAGCCCTCCATGGCTACACCTTC
CDR3: CSARHKALHGYTF

J: TRBJ2-7
size: -
D: TRBD1
V: TRBV7-3
DNA: TGTGCCAGCAGCTTATACAGGGGGAACGAGCAGTACTTC
CDR3: CASSLYRGNEQYF

J: TRBJ1-2
size: -
D: -
V: TRBV4-2
DNA: TGTGCCAGCAGCCAAGAATGGGGGGCGGGTGGCTACACCTTC
CDR3: CASSQEWGAGGYTF

J: TRBJ2-7
size: -
D: TRBD2
V: TRBV19
DNA: TGTGCCAGTAGTATGGGGCTAGCGGGAACCTACGAGCAGTACTTC
CDR3: CASSMGLAGTYEQYF

J: TRBJ1-1
size: -
D: -
V: TRBV2
DNA: TGTGCCAGCAGTGTTGGGAGAATGAACACTGAAGCTTTCTTT
CDR3: CASSVGRMNTEAFF

J: TRBJ1-2
size: -
D: -
V: TRBV27
DNA: TGTGCCAGCAGCCCGACAGGTTGGAACTATGGCTACACCTTC
CDR3: CASSPTGWNYGYTF

J: TRBJ1-5
size: once
D: -
V: TRBV12-2
DNA: TGTGCAAGTCGCCCATACAGGGTTAATAGGAGGCAGCCCCAGCATTTT
CDR3: CASRPYRVNRRQPQHF

J: TRBJ2-3
size: -
D: TRBD1
V: TRBV5-1
DNA: TGCGCCAGCATGAGACAGGGGGCAACAGATACGCAGTATTTT
CDR3: CASMRQGATDTQYF

J: TRBJ2-2
size: -
D: TRBD2
V: TRBV5-1
DNA: TGCGCCAGCAGCTTGACTAGACTAGCGGGAGGACCCGGGGAGCTGTTTTTT
CDR3: CASSLTRLAGGPGELFF

J: TRBJ2-5
size: -
D: TRBD2
V: TRBV30
DNA: TGTGCCTGGTCAGGAGGGGTAGCGGGAGGCCCAAGGACCCAGTACTTC
CDR3: CAWSGGVAGGPRTQYF

J: TRBJ2-7
size: -
D: TRBD1
V: TRBV4-1
DNA: TGCGCCAGCAGCCAAGTTGAGGGGGCCGAGCAGTACTTC
CDR3: CASSQVEGAEQYF

J: TRBJ2-7
size: -
D: TRBD2
V: TRBV4-1
DNA: TGCGCCAGCAGCCCGCCCGCTAGCGGAGATTACGAGCAGTACTTC
CDR3: CASSPPASGDYEQYF

J: TRBJ2-5
size: -
D: TRBD2
V: TRBV5-4
DNA: TGTGCCAGCAGCTTTAAGGCTAGCGGGAGTTGGGAGACCCAGTACTTC
CDR3: CASSFKASGSWETQYF

J: TRBJ1-6
size: -
D: -
V: TRBV4-1
DNA: TGCGCCAGCAGCCAAGTACAGGGTTTCAATTCACCCCTCCACTTT
CDR3: CASSQVQGFNSPLHF

J: TRBJ1-2
size: -
D: -
V: TRBV4-1
DNA: TGCGCCAGCAGCCAAGATATATCAGGGGCTGGTGGCTACACCTTC
CDR3: CASSQDISGAGGYTF

J: TRBJ1-2
size: -
D: -
V: TRBV4-1
DNA: TGCGCCAGCAGCCACCTGAGCGAGAGATATGATGGCTACACCTTC
CDR3: CASSHLSERYDGYTF

J: TRBJ1-2
size: -
D: TRBD1
V: TRBV15
DNA: TGTGCCACCAGCAGAGACAGGGGGCGCAGCTATGGCTACACCTTC
CDR3: CATSRDRGRSYGYTF

J: TRBJ1-2
size: once
D: TRBD1
V: TRBV14
DNA: TGTGCCAGCCCCTCGGACAGGGGTTACTATGGCTACACCTTC
CDR3: CASPSDRGYYGYTF